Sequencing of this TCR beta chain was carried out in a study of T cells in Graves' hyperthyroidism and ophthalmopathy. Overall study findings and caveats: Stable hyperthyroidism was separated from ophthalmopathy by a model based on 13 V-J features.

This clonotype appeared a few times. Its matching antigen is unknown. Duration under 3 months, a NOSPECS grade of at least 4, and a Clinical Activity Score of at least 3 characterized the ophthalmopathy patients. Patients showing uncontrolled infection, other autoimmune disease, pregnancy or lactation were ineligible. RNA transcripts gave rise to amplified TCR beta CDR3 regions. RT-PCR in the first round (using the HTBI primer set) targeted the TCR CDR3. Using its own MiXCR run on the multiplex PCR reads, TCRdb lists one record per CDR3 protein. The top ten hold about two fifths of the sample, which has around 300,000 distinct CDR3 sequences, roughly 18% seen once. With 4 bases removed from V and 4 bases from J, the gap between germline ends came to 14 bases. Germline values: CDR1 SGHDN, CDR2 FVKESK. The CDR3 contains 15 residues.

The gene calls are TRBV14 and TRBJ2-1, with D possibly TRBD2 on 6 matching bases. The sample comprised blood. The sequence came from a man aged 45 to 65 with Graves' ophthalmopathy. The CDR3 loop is CASSPPGLLYNEQFF. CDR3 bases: TGTGCCAGCAGCCCTCCGGGACTGCTGTACAATGAGCAGTTCTTC. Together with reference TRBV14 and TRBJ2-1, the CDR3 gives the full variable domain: EAGVTQFPSHSVIEKGQTVTLRCDPISGHDNLYWYRRVMGKEIKFLLHFVKESKQDESGMPNNRFLAERTGGTYSTLKVQPAELEDSGVYFCASSPPGLLYNEQFFGPGTRLTVL.